This is a list of T cell receptor beta chains from one sample in a study of shared clonotypes between healthy human individuals. TCRdb keeps only in-frame clones here, not all; method: immunoSEQ multiplex PCR. Among 2 million to 2.5 million clones listed, 90% to 95% were seen once. The sequencing sample was made of naive CD4+ T cells from PBMCs. The receptors stem from a man in his late teens or twenties in good health. Some clones in this sample may be carry-over from other donors' samples. The CDR3 runs from the conserved cysteine through the conserved F or W. The order of the fields is D gene, V gene, CDR3 length, J gene, CDR3 protein. A D gene is named only where the DNA matches it firmly.

>NA|TRBV6-5|14|TRBJ2-2
CASSRRADTGELFF
>NA|TRBV19|14|TRBJ2-7
CASSITGPSHEQYF
>NA|TRBV25-1|15|TRBJ1-1
CASNERDGANTEAFF
>NA|TRBV7-8|15|TRBJ2-1
CASSYLGGTYNEQFF
>TRBD2|TRBV5-1|16|TRBJ2-3
CASSVKAGGRGDTQYF
>NA|TRBV10-3|14|TRBJ2-7
CAIRGDGSSYEQYF
>NA|TRBV2|14|TRBJ1-5
CASSEALGVQPQHF
>NA|TRBV27|17|TRBJ2-1
CASSLKSLGGPYNEQFF
>NA|TRBV7-9|13|TRBJ2-4
CAEEPQDKNIQYF
>NA|TRBV28|16|TRBJ1-1
CASSLSVDRLNTEAFF
>NA|TRBV4-2|15|TRBJ2-3
CASSPPLATGDTQYF
>NA|TRBV27|11|TRBJ2-5
CASSLGKTQYF
>NA|TRBV11-2|16|TRBJ2-2
CASAFEPLLGTGELFF
>NA|TRBV7-2|13|TRBJ2-3
CASSLVFADTQYF
>NA|TRBV7-3|13|TRBJ2-1
CASSLAGNNEQFF
>NA|TRBV2|13|TRBJ2-3
CASSVAGTDTQYF
>NA|TRBV2|17|TRBJ2-1
CASSETGGAGFYNEQFF
>TRBD1|TRBV7-9|17|TRBJ2-7
CASSFHLGQGGSDEQYF